The clone carrying this TCR beta chain was detected ten times or more. The entry originates in a study of response to subunit inactivated influenza vaccine. One entry per CDR3 protein, called by TCRdb with MiXCR from the RT-PCR reads. This table has just under 550,000 distinct CDR3 sequences, approximately 22% appearing once. The CDR3 spans 16 residues. V shed 5 bases and J 6 bases; nucleotides not matched to a gene: 12. Germline values: CDR1 SEHNR, CDR2 FQNEAQ (reference sequence). These same data were also listed under a study on T cells expressing NK-cell markers. From that report: What made the TCR beta cDNA was 5'RACE template switching with UMIs. Within the sequenced cohort of eight donors, seven exhibited HCMV seropositivity and one was seronegative. In a group of 5 or 6 donors, dominant NKG2C+ clonotypes represented 1.0-7.0% of CD8+ T cells.

V is TRBV7-9 and J is TRBJ2-1, with 8 bases identical to TRBD2. Sequenced here: CD4+ T cells sorted from PBMCs, sampled 12 days after vaccination. This clonotype was sampled from a man between 50 and 59 years old who received an inactivated influenza vaccine. Here the CDR3 DNA reads TGTGCCAGCAGCCCGCCGTCCGCGGGAGGTGGCAATGAGCAGTTCTTC. Translated, it gives CASSPPSAGGGNEQFF.